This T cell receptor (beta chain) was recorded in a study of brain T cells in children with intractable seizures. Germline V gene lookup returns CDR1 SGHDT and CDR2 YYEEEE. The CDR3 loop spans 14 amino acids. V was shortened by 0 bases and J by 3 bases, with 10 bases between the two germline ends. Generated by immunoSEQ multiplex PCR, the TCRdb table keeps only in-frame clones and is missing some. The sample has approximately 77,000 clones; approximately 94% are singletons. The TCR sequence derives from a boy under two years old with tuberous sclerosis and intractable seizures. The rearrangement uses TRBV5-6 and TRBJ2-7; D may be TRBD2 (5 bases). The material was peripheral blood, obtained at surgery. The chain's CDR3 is CASSLAGILYEQYF. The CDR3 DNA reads TGTGCCAGCAGCTTGGCCGGGATCCTCTACGAGCAGTACTTC.